This T cell receptor beta chain was documented in a study of blood T cells in healthy people across ages. The ends were cut back, 10 bases at V and 2 bases at J, with 18 bases in the middle. Germline V gives CDR1 MDHEN, CDR2 SYDVKM. The CDR3 loop spans 14 amino acids. Primed by a sample-barcoded 5' primer and a J-beta primer mix, a second PCR proceeded for about 7 to 11 cycles. Each CDR3 protein gets one entry after TCRdb re-called the 5' RACE reads with MiXCR. The repertoire holds some 1.5 million distinct CDR3 sequences, less than 45% seen once, with 4% in the top ten. This clonotype was seen only a few times.

Source material: blood. The TCR originated in a woman between 18 and 30 years old in good health. The chain carries TRBV28 and TRBJ2-7; the D gene is possibly TRBD2 (5 bases). CDR3 sequence: CATGRPGSPYEQYF. CDR3 DNA: TGTGCCACCGGTCGGCCGGGATCCCCCTACGAGCAGTACTTC. The full variable domain, its missing parts supplied by reference TRBV28 and TRBJ2-7, is DVKVTQSSRYLVKRTGEKVFLECVQDMDHENMFWYRQDPGLGLRLIYFSYDVKMKEKGDIPEGYSVSREKKERFSLILESASTNQTSMYLCATGRPGSPYEQYFGPGTRLTVT.